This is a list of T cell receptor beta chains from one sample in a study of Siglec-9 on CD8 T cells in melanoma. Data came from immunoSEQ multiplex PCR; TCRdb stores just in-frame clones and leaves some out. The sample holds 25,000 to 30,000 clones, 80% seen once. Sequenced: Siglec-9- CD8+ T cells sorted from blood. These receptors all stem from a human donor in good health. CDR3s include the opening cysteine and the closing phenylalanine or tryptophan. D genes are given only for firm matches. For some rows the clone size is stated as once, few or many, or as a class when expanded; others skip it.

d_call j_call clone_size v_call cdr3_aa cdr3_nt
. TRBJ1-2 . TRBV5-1 CASSPEGREADGYTF TGCGCCAGCAGCCCGGAGGGCAGGGAGGCTGATGGCTACACCTTC
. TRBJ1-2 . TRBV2 CASSVGQGDGYTF TGTGCCAGCAGTGTAGGGCAAGGGGATGGCTACACCTTC
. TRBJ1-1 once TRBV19 CASSIMGGTNTEAFF TGTGCCAGTAGTATTATGGGGGGTACTAACACTGAAGCTTTCTTT
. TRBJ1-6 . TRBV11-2 CASSPQGTLHF TGTGCCAGCAGCCCCCAAGGGACCCTCCACTTT
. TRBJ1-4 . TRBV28 CASSTHPQLTNEKLFF TGTGCCAGCTCAACCCATCCACAGTTAACTAATGAAAAACTGTTTTTT
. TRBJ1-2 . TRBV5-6 CASSLVVRVGYGYTF TGTGCCAGCAGCTTGGTCGTCAGGGTCGGCTATGGCTACACCTTC
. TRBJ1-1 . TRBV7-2 CASSLADGGVAFF TGTGCCAGCAGCTTAGCGGACGGAGGGGTGGCTTTCTTT
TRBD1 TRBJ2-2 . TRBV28 CASSSLGTGETGELFF TGTGCCAGCAGTTCTCTAGGGACAGGGGAAACCGGGGAGCTGTTTTTT
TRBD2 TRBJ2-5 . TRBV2 CASRRGVLEETQYF TGTGCCAGCAGGCGGGGGGTTCTGGAGGAGACCCAGTACTTC
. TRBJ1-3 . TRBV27 CASSLSGHRSSGNTIYF TGTGCCAGCAGTTTATCGGGGCACAGGAGCTCTGGAAACACCATATATTTT
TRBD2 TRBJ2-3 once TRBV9 CASSASGGYSSTDTQYF TGTGCCAGCAGCGCCTCGGGGGGATACTCTAGCACAGATACGCAGTATTTT
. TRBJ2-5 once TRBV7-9 CASSTSEGPPETQYF TGTGCCAGCAGCACCTCCGAGGGCCCGCCAGAGACCCAGTACTTC
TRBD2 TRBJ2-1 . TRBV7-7 CASSPLEVRREMSNEQFF TGTGCCAGCAGCCCCCTTGAGGTGAGGCGGGAGATGTCCAATGAGCAGTTCTTC
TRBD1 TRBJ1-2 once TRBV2 CASSKGGPDGYTF TGTGCCAGCAGTAAAGGGGGCCCCGACGGCTACACCTTC
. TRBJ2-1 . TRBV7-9 CASSPPIQVPYNEQFF TGTGCCAGCAGCCCTCCCATTCAGGTTCCCTACAATGAGCAGTTCTTC
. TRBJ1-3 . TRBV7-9 CASRSGSGNTIYF TGTGCCAGCAGGTCAGGGTCCGGAAACACCATATATTTT
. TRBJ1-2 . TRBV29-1 CSVEGLAGGYTF TGCAGCGTTGAAGGCCTGGCGGGGGGCTACACCTTC
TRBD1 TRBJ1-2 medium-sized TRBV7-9 CASSIGTGDGYTF TGTGCCAGCAGCATCGGGACAGGTGACGGCTACACCTTC
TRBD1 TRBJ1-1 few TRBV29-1 CSVRQGVYQNTEAFF TGCAGCGTCCGACAGGGAGTTTATCAGAACACTGAAGCTTTCTTT
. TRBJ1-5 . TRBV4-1 CASSPLGNQPQHF TGCGCCAGCAGCCCCCTCGGCAATCAGCCCCAGCATTTT
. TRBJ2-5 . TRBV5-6 CASSDRGASQYF TGTGCCAGCAGCGACCGTGGGGCGTCCCAGTACTTC
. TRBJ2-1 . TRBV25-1 CAIGMAREQFF TGTGCCATCGGGATGGCAAGGGAACAGTTCTTC
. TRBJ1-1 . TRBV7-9 CASRAGGAGTEAFF TGTGCCAGCAGAGCCGGGGGGGCTGGCACTGAAGCTTTCTTT